This T cell receptor beta chain was obtained from a study of cytomegalovirus exposure and HLA in healthy donors (dated by TCRdb to the late 2010s). In the study overall: A later analysis indicated that the 130 or so validation repertoires were generated on the platform also employed for the 666 repertoires of the first cohort. The study aimed to test whether cataloging public T cell receptors could reveal signatures of past pathogen exposure. To predict cytomegalovirus infection status, the study brought together high-throughput TCR immunosequencing, statistical association of individual TCRs with disease status, and machine learning. Along with the approximately 700-subject first cohort, a separate validation cohort of some 130 different subjects was used.

The protocol used for the library was the immunoSEQ multiplex PCR assay. On the authors' methods: A statistical classification framework was built for diagnosing cytomegalovirus status from the catalog of TCR beta chain sequences. Held by TCRdb, this immuneACCESS table contains in-frame sequences only and omits some clones. Under half of the omission traces to an unresolved V gene where checked; the cause of the rest is unknown. V, J and clone size were drawn from that table, and D and trimming were deduced from the DNA. The sample records tens of thousands of clones, 85% to 90% of which are singletons. The leading ten clones occupy 3% to 4% of the sample. Details on this clone: The antigen it binds to is not known. No clone much larger than this one lies a single base away; base qualities are absent.

The donors were included in the validation cohort of roughly 130 subjects, a group kept apart from the approximately 650-subject first cohort. What the research found in general, with its limitations: All 120 or so repertoires were used to score co-occurrence in the validation cohort in a later analysis, because that analysis had no HLA typing for the cohort. The authors suggested that the approach could potentially be generalized to other disease states and immunological phenotypes. Of the cluster scores, roughly 93% were above 0 in a later analysis, which found that TCRs clustered in the first cohort also tended to co-occur in the 95 to 150 validation repertoires. Across donors, most TCR sequences were observed very rarely, whereas some public TCRs were present in many individuals. In vitro tests confirmed that a few of the cytomegalovirus-associated TCR beta chains recognize cytomegalovirus antigens. In both the original and validation cohorts, the classifier was reported to diagnose cytomegalovirus status with high specificity and sensitivity. In the study, some 180 TCR beta chains were listed as associated with cytomegalovirus.

From the cysteine up to the phenylalanine, the CDR3 has a length of 11 residues. The only DNA kept is the CDR3, 33 bases in frame from the first base. V is shortened by 8 bases, J by 5 bases, and the region joining them spans 8 bases. The germline V gene supplies CDR1 SGHRS and CDR2 YFSETQ. The sequence derives from a woman between 18 and 30 years old in good health and CMV-seropositive. The source material was PBMCs. The chain is assembled from TRBV5-1 and TRBJ2-1; confidence is insufficient to name the D gene. This receptor carries the CDR3 CASRIHNEQFF. The nucleotide sequence is given as TGCGCCAGTAGAATCCACAATGAGCAGTTCTTC. Full variable domain (CDR3 extended with the reference TRBV5-1 and TRBJ2-1 proteins): KAGVTQTPRYLIKTRGQQVTLSCSPISGHRSVSWYQQTPGQGLQFLFEYFSETQRNKGNFPGRFSGRQFSNSRSEMNVSTLELGDSALYLCASRIHNEQFFGPGTRLTVL.